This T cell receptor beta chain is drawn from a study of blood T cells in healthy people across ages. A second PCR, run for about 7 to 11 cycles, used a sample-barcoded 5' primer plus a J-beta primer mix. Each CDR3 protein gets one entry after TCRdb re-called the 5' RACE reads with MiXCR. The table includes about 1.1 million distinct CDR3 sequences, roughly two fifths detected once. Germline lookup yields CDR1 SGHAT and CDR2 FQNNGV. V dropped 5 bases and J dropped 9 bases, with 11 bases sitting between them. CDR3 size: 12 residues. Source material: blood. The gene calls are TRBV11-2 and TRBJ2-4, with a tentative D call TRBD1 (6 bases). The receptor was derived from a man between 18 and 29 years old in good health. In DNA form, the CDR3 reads TGTGCCAGCAGCCGCCAAGGGGGCATTCAGTACTTC. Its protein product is CASSRQGGIQYF.